Listed below are T cell receptor beta chains from one sample, sequenced in a study of immune characterization of retroperitoneal liposarcoma. MiXCR was run by TCRdb on the PCR reads, yielding one entry per CDR3 protein. The sample lists 8,000 to 13,000 distinct CDR3 sequences, around a quarter occurring once. Material: tumor tissue. The receptors derive from a female donor with retroperitoneal liposarcoma. CDR3s include the opening cysteine and the closing phenylalanine or tryptophan. A D gene is named only where the DNA matches it firmly. Expanded clones get a size class; other rows say once, few or many, or leave the size out.

d_gene	v_gene	j_gene	abundance	len	CDR3nt	CDR3aa
-	TRBV11-1	TRBJ2-7	-	13	TGTGCCAGCAGCTCGGTATCACCGGGTGAGCAGTACTTC	CASSSVSPGEQYF
-	TRBV6-1	TRBJ1-4	-	15	TGTGCCAGCAGTTCCGCCGTAGCAACTAATGAAAAACTGTTTTTT	CASSSAVATNEKLFF
TRBD2	TRBV7-2	TRBJ2-2	medium-sized	14	TGTGCCAGCAACCCGGGACTAGCAACCGGGGAGCTGTTTTTT	CASNPGLATGELFF
TRBD2	TRBV6-1	TRBJ2-2	few	18	TGTGCCAGCAGTGGGACTAGGGGGCTAGCGGGAGATGGCGGGGAGCTGTTTTTT	CASSGTRGLAGDGGELFF
TRBD2	TRBV12-3/TRBV12-4	TRBJ2-7	many	15	TGTGCCAGCAGCCCGACTAGCGGAACCTACAATGAGCAGTACTTC	CASSPTSGTYNEQYF
-	TRBV12-3/TRBV12-4	TRBJ2-1	-	13	TGTGCCAGCAGTTTTTCCAGGGGCAATGAGCAGTTCTTC	CASSFSRGNEQFF
-	TRBV6-8	TRBJ2-1	-	16	TGTGCCAGCAGTTACTCAGGACGGTTGGACTACAATGAGCAGTTCTTC	CASSYSGRLDYNEQFF
TRBD2	TRBV6-1	TRBJ2-1	medium-sized	15	TGTGCCAGCAGAAAAAAAGCGGGGGGGCCCAATGAGCAGTTCTTC	CASRKKAGGPNEQFF
-	TRBV12-3/TRBV12-4	TRBJ2-3	many	12	TGTGCCAGCAGCACCTCCACAGATACGCAGTATTTT	CASSTSTDTQYF
TRBD2	TRBV7-3	TRBJ2-1	few	15	TGTGCCAGCAGCTTGGACGGGGGGAGTTACAATGAGCAGTTCTTC	CASSLDGGSYNEQFF
-	TRBV7-8	TRBJ1-2	-	18	TGTGCCAGCAGCTTAGTGGGGCAAGGGAGCCCTTCTAGCTATGGCTACACCTTC	CASSLVGQGSPSSYGYTF
TRBD1	TRBV6-1	TRBJ1-4	few	17	TGTGCCAGCAGTTATTACCAGGGGGCTGCAACTAATGAAAAACTGTTTTTT	CASSYYQGAATNEKLFF
-	TRBV6-1	TRBJ2-1	many	14	TGTGCCAGTGATCGCGGGCGGGACCTTCGGACCCAGTTCTTC	CASDRGRDLRTQFF
TRBD1	TRBV6-1	TRBJ2-1	-	15	TGTGCCAGCAGACATAGACAGGGGAGGTACAATGAGCAGTTCTTC	CASRHRQGRYNEQFF
TRBD2	TRBV12-3/TRBV12-4	TRBJ2-5	medium-sized	13	TGTGCCAGCAAAGCGGGAGCCCAAGAGACCCAGTACTTC	CASKAGAQETQYF
-	TRBV7-3	TRBJ2-5	medium-sized	13	TGTGCCAGCAGCCGACTAGACCAAGAGACCCAGTACTTC	CASSRLDQETQYF
-	TRBV10-1	TRBJ2-4	-	12	TGCGCCAGCAGTGATAGTCAGAGCATTCAGTACTTC	CASSDSQSIQYF
TRBD1	TRBV12-3/TRBV12-4	TRBJ2-4	-	16	TGTGCCAGCAGTTTAGGCGGGGACAGGGGGCTTCATGAGCAGTACTTC	CASSLGGDRGLHEQYF
-	TRBV11-2	TRBJ2-5	-	15	TGTGCCAGCAGCACCCTTCGAACTAGAGTAGAGACCCAGTACTTC	CASSTLRTRVETQYF
TRBD1	TRBV5-4	TRBJ2-7	-	16	TGTGCCAGCAGCAAAACGGGACAGGGCCTTTCCTACGAGCAGTACTTC	CASSKTGQGLSYEQYF
TRBD2	TRBV10-1	TRBJ2-1	-	15	TGCGCCAGCAGTGATCAGAGGGAGGGATTGAATGAGCAGTTCTTC	CASSDQREGLNEQFF
-	TRBV6-1	TRBJ2-1	-	11	TGTGCCAGCAGTGGATTCTACGAGCAGTTCTTC	CASSGFYEQFF
TRBD2	TRBV6-1	TRBJ2-3	many	15	TGTGCCAGCAGTGGGACTAGCGGGGGGGCAGATACGCAGTATTTT	CASSGTSGGADTQYF
TRBD2	TRBV6-4	TRBJ2-7	-	17	TGTGCCAGCAGTCCCAGCCGGGCTAGCGGGAGGAACAGCGAGCAGTACTTC	CASSPSRASGRNSEQYF
TRBD2	TRBV7-2	TRBJ2-7	large	15	TGTGCCAGCAGCCCCCTACGGGGGGGATCCTACGAGCAGTACTTC	CASSPLRGGSYEQYF
TRBD2	TRBV6-8	TRBJ2-2	-	15	TGTGCCAGCAGTTCCCGGGGGGGCGACACCGGGGAGCTGTTTTTT	CASSSRGGDTGELFF
-	TRBV6-1	TRBJ2-1	many	14	TGTGCCACAGCCTGGGGGAGAAGCCCCTACGAGCAGTTCTTC	CATAWGRSPYEQFF
-	TRBV6-1	TRBJ1-2	few	14	TGTGCCAGCAGTGAAGCGGGGGGGGACTATGGCTACACCTTC	CASSEAGGDYGYTF
-	TRBV7-3	TRBJ2-3	medium-sized	14	TGTGCCAGCAGCTTTCAGGGGAACACAGATACGCAGTATTTT	CASSFQGNTDTQYF
TRBD2	TRBV6-1	TRBJ2-1	few	15	TGTGCCAGCAGTGCTCTAGCGGGGGTCGACAATGAGCAGTTCTTC	CASSALAGVDNEQFF
-	TRBV6-1	TRBJ1-1	-	12	TGTGCCAGCCTCGACAGGCACACTGAAGCTTTCTTT	CASLDRHTEAFF
TRBD2	TRBV7-2	TRBJ2-1	once	16	TGTGCCAGCAGTTTCGGACTAGCGGTGGGCGGCGAGACCCTGTACTTC	CASSFGLAVGGETLYF
TRBD2	TRBV11-1	TRBJ2-5	many	14	TGTGCCAGCAGCTTAAATGGGCTAGCGGGAGCCCAGTACTTC	CASSLNGLAGAQYF
TRBD2	TRBV10-3	TRBJ2-5	-	15	TGTGCCATCAGTGAGCTAGCGGGAGGTCCAGAGACCCAGTACTTC	CAISELAGGPETQYF
TRBD1	TRBV7-8	TRBJ1-5	-	16	TGTGCCAGCAGCTCTAATCAGGGGGAGGTGAATCAGCCCCAGCATTTT	CASSSNQGEVNQPQHF
-	TRBV6-1	TRBJ2-5	large	14	TGTGCCAGCAGTGTAGGGTCAGGCCAAGAGACCCAGTACTTC	CASSVGSGQETQYF
TRBD1	TRBV11-1	TRBJ2-7	many	16	TGTGCCAGCAGCTTAGCGGGGACAGTCTCCTACAATGAGCAGTACTTC	CASSLAGTVSYNEQYF
-	TRBV6-1	TRBJ2-5	large	14	TGTGCCAGCAGCACAAGTTGGTACCAAGAGACCCAGTACTTC	CASSTSWYQETQYF
-	TRBV7-8	TRBJ1-1	few	13	TGTGCCAGCAGCAAAGGAGTGAACACTGAAGCTTTCTTT	CASSKGVNTEAFF
-	TRBV6-1	TRBJ2-7	medium-sized	13	TGTGCCAGCAGACTACAGGGCTACGGGGAGCAGTACTTC	CASRLQGYGEQYF
TRBD2	TRBV12-3/TRBV12-4	TRBJ2-3	-	16	TGTGCCAGCAGCCCGCCGACTAGCGGGTTCACAGATACGCAGTATTTT	CASSPPTSGFTDTQYF
-	TRBV10-1	TRBJ2-1	few	14	TGCGCCAGCAGTGAGTACAGGGCCAACAATGAGCAGTTCTTC	CASSEYRANNEQFF
-	TRBV6-1	TRBJ2-7	medium-sized	14	TGTGCCAGCAGTCCCTCGTCAACCTACAATGAGCAGTACTTC	CASSPSSTYNEQYF
-	TRBV11-2	TRBJ2-7	-	10	TGTGCCAGCAGCTTCAATGAGCAGTACTTC	CASSFNEQYF
-	TRBV7-8	TRBJ1-2	few	13	TGTGCCAGCGGCGATTATATTAACTATGGCTACACCTTC	CASGDYINYGYTF
-	TRBV7-2	TRBJ2-5	few	12	TGTGCCAGCAGTACACTAGCAAATGAGCAGTACTTC	CASSTLANEQYF